This T cell receptor (beta chain) was observed in a study of blood T cell repertoires in COVID-19 (TCRdb year 2020). General notes on the study: Collaborator samples came from the United States, Italy and Spain and covered acute and convalescent phases of COVID-19. The material from the prospective study consisted of cDNA or gDNA derived from T cells, B-cell-depleted T cells, or PBMCs. The dataset comprised deeply sampled blood TCRbeta repertoires from subjects exposed to, actively infected with, or recovered from COVID-19. The repertoires were released in a freely available public database meant as a resource for research on the immune response to SARS-CoV-2. Samples were obtained from the ongoing ImmuneRACE study (first 160 participants) and from 1,200 or so subjects provided by 6 global collaborators. Sample metadata almost always included a de-identified subject ID, COVID-19 status, age in years and sex. Where HLA class I and class II types were available, the types were taken from metadata supplied by the sample provider, not from assay-based typing.

The CDR3 holds 13 amino acids from the cysteine to the phenylalanine. Kept here is only the CDR3 DNA, which spans 39 bases and is read in frame from base 1. Cut back by 4 bases and 3 bases, the V and J ends lie 7 bases apart. TCRbeta CDR3 regions were amplified from genomic DNA by means of the immunoSEQ Assay, a bias-controlled multiplex PCR. The paper's data handling went like this. The number of nucleated cells in each sample was estimated by amplification of reference gene primers within the assay. To quantify the absolute abundance of each unique TCRbeta CDR3 rearrangement, sequence reads were collapsed and filtered. Productive Simpson clonality was computed per sample as the square root of Simpson's diversity index over productive rearrangements. In TCRdb, the immuneACCESS table is reduced to in-frame sequences with V and J assigned. These tables do not hold every clone; where another copy was compared, an unresolved V gene accounts for under half, and the others remain unexplained. The V and J calls and clone size come from that table; D and trimming were worked out from the DNA. Here the sample has approximately 120,000 clones; about 88% occur a single time. Of the sample, about 1.2% is held by the ten largest clones.

Results the study describes overall, beyond this receptor: Clinical and demographic metadata were provided uncurated, with the amount varying by source and participant.

In its sample, this clone was seen once. Its cognate antigen has yet to be identified. No base qualities exist here, and no much larger clone lies one base off it. Whole blood was collected in K2EDTA tubes by collaborating institutions according to the institutions' own protocols. Collaborator samples were shipped for TCRbeta analysis as frozen whole blood, isolated PBMCs, or DNA extracted from either sample type. Sequencing was done on a sample of peripheral blood. The chain links TRBV12-3 or TRBV12-4 with TRBJ1-5, with TRBD1 tentatively as D gene (6 bases match). The source of this sequence is a woman of 80 years or more with acute or convalescent COVID-19. Here the CDR3 is given as CASSWTVNQPQHF. The nucleotide sequence reads as follows: TGTGCCAGCAGTTGGACAGTCAATCAGCCCCAGCATTTT.